This T cell receptor (beta chain) was sequenced in a study of OX40 agonist ivuxolimab in advanced cancers. About the research overall: Dose-escalation patients suffered from hepatocellular carcinoma, melanoma, renal cell or head and neck cancer.

The CDR3 loop spans 14 amino acids. V was shortened by 4 bases and J by 2 bases, with 12 bases between the two germline ends. In germline, CDR1 is LGHNA, CDR2 YSLEER. Overall study results and limits: Expanded clones were, on average, more numerous among CD8+ T cells than CD4+.

About this clone: Its antigen is not identified.

Data came from immunoSEQ multiplex PCR; TCRdb stores just in-frame clones and leaves some out. Altogether about 58,000 clones are present, about 91% being singletons, with the ten largest covering about 4.1%. The rearrangement joins TRBV4-3 to TRBJ2-7; D is tentatively TRBD1 or TRBD2 (5 bases each). This specimen consisted of CD4+ or CD8+ T cells sorted from blood, obtained in a trial of the OX40 agonist ivuxolimab. The clonotype originates from an adult with an advanced solid tumor such as melanoma, head and neck, liver or kidney cancer. CDR3 residues: CASSPYRGAYEQYF. The DNA for the CDR3 is TGCGCCAGCAGCCCTTACAGAGGGGCCTACGAGCAGTACTTC.